This is a list of T cell receptor beta chains from one sample in a study of blood T cell repertoires in COVID-19. Generated by immunoSEQ multiplex PCR, the TCRdb table keeps only in-frame clones and is missing some. The table records around 97,000 clones, 70% to 90% of them present only once. The sample was peripheral blood. The origin of the receptors is a man between 45 and 60 years old in a cohort sampled during active COVID-19. CDR3s include the opening cysteine and the closing phenylalanine or tryptophan. Fields, in order: V gene, CDR3 length, CDR3 protein.

TRBV20-1 | 14 | CSASSGAGTGELFF
TRBV6-5 | 13 | CASRGALNYGYTF
TRBV5-1 | 16 | CASSPGLAFTTDTQYF
TRBV19 | 15 | CASSIDSGYSSPLHF
TRBV2 | 13 | CASTGQANTEAFF
TRBV4-1 | 15 | CASSPIEAAIGELFF
TRBV3-1/TRBV3-2 | 12 | CASSQSAGHYTF
TRBV5-1 | 14 | CASSLAGTNEKLFF
TRBV5-6 | 16 | CASSLGQATMNTEAFF
TRBV5-6 | 15 | CASSLWDRDNSPLHF
TRBV6-2/TRBV6-3 | 19 | CASSYSRDRADRSNQPQHF
TRBV28 | 15 | CASSSPQGETDTQYF
TRBV7-6 | 17 | CASSLNRGTGKYNEQFF
TRBV18 | 13 | CASSLGVDSPLHF
TRBV6-5 | 15 | CASSSDSLSGNTIYF
TRBV27 | 13 | CASSHDSKDTQYF
TRBV5-4 | 14 | CASSSQGGGEKLFF
TRBV6-1 | 14 | CASSDTGLGGGYTF
TRBV27 | 15 | CASRPDTANTGELFF
TRBV6-5 | 12 | CASRYSGAEAFF
TRBV9 | 14 | CASSVVGSQGTQYF
TRBV18 | 14 | CASSPGLLSYEQYF
TRBV5-4 | 15 | CASSFGTSRQETQYF
TRBV3-1/TRBV3-2 | 14 | CASSQDTGSDTQYF
TRBV6-4 | 13 | CARTYFSGNTIYF
TRBV4-2 | 11 | CASSYSDTQYF
TRBV19 | 18 | CASSITPTGGGSNQPQHF
TRBV9 | 15 | CASTPTSGGRNEQFF
TRBV5-4 | 16 | CASSYRGTTGANVLTF
TRBV28 | 15 | CASSSQVDSNQPQHF
TRBV28 | 19 | CASSLPGHLQRSTNEKLFF
TRBV3-1/TRBV3-2 | 16 | CASSQEEGQGWNTIYF
TRBV7-9 | 13 | CASSYSGGAYQFF
TRBV12-3/TRBV12-4 | 13 | CASGTLGTGELFF
TRBV11-2 | 16 | CASSLLAGGLSGELFF
TRBV7-2 | 15 | CASRTNPLSYNEQFF
TRBV3-1/TRBV3-2 | 16 | CASSQDTVRRNTEAFF
TRBV20-1 | 11 | CSRDSNYGYTF
TRBV19 | 15 | CASSIIGVGQETQYF
TRBV6-5 | 13 | CASSTGTGNIQYF
TRBV5-5 | 17 | CASSLLLAGANTGELFF
TRBV11-3 | 16 | CASRLRGGGRPKTQYF
TRBV7-9 | 12 | CASSLAYGTQYF